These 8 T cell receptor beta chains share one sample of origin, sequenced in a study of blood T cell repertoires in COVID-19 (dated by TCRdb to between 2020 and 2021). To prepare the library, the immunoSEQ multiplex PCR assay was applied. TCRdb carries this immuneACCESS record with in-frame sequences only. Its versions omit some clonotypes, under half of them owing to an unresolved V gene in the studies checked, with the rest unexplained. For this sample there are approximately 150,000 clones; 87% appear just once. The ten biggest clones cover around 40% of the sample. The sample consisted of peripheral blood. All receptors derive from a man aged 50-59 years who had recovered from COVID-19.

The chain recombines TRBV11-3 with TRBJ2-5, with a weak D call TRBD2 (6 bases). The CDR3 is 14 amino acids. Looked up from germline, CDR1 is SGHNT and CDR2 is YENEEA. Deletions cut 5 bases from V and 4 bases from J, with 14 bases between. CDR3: CASSPGGRGETQYF. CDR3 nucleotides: TGTGCCAGCAGCCCCGGAGGGCGGGGAGAGACCCAGTACTTC.

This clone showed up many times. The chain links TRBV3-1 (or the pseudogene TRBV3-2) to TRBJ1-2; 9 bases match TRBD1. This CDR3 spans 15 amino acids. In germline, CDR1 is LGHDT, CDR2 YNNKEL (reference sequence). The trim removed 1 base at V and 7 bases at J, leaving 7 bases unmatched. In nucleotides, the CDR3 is TGTGCCAGCAGCCAAGTTTCCCAACAGGGGGCTGGCTACACCTTC. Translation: CASSQVSQQGAGYTF.

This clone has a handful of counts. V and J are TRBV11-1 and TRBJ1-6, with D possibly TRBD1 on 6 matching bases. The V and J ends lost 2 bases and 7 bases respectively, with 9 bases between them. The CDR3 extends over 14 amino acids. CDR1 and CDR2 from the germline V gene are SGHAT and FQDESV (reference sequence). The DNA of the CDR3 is TGTGCCAGCAGCTTAACAGGGAACAATTCACCCCTCCACTTT. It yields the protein CASSLTGNNSPLHF.

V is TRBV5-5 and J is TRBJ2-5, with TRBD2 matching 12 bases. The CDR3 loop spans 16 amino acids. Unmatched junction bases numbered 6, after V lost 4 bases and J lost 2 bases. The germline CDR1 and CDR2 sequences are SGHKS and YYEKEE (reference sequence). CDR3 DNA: TGTGCCAGCAGCCCCCCACTAGCGGGGGGACAAGAGACCCAGTACTTC. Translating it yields CASSPPLAGGQETQYF.

The CDR3 DNA reads TGTGCCAGCAGCTCCGAAGCGGGGGACACTGAAGCTTTCTTT. Its protein is CASSSEAGDTEAFF. This chain links TRBV9 with TRBJ1-1; tentatively, D is TRBD1 (5 bases). The CDR3 spans 14 residues. V lost 4 bases and J lost 3, with 13 bases in between. CDR1 and CDR2 from the germline V gene are SGDLS and YYNGEE.

The CDR3 coding sequence is TGTGCCAGTAGTATAGACGGCAGGGGGAACACTGAAGCTTTCTTT. Its protein product is CASSIDGRGNTEAFF. V usage is TRBV19 and J usage is TRBJ1-1; TRBD1 might be the D (6 bases). This CDR3 comprises 15 residues. Trimming pared 0 bases from V and 1 base from J, leaving 9 bases between. The V gene's germline CDR1 is LNHDA and CDR2 SQIVND (reference sequence).

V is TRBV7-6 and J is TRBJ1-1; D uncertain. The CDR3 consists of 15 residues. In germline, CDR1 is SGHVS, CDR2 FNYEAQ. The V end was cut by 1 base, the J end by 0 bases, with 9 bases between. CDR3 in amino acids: CASSLVEGMNTEAFF. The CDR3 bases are TGTGCCAGCAGCTTAGTAGAGGGCATGAACACTGAAGCTTTCTTT.

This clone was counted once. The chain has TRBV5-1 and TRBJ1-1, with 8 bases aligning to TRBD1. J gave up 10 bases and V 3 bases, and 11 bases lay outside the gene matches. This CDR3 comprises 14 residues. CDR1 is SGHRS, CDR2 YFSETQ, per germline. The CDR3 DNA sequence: TGCGCCAGCAGCTGGTCGGGACAGGATGAGGGAGCTTTCTTT. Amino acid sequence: CASSWSGQDEGAFF.